There are a few counts of the clone carrying this TCR beta chain. The V end lost 4 bases, the J end lost 5 bases, and 15 bases lay between the germline ends. CDR1 and CDR2 (germline): SGHRS, YFSETQ. The length of the CDR3 is 14 residues. This specimen belongs to a study of identical twins. TCRdb independently ran MiXCR on the 5' RACE reads; one entry per CDR3 protein. The data contain 500,000 to 650,000 distinct CDR3 sequences, 20% to 25% of them singletons. These same records also appear under a second study, on yellow fever vaccine responses in identical twins.

Source material: CD4+ T cells sorted from blood. This sequence joins TRBV5-1 and TRBJ1-1; D uncertain. This sequence originates from a woman between 18 and 30 years old in good health. The CDR3 loop is CASSPYSTGTEAFF. CDR3 coding DNA: TGCGCCAGCAGCCCCTATTCTACGGGGACTGAAGCTTTCTTT.